Detailed here is one T cell receptor beta chain. Antigen unknown. This entry belongs to a study of cytomegalovirus exposure and HLA in healthy donors. Overall study results and limits: Analysis was carried out at a later point, and it linked a missense DCLRE1C variant to TCR beta V- and J-gene trimming. For most TCR sequences rarity was the rule, although some public TCRs occurred in many donors.

The PCR was carried out with 60 Vbeta primers and 13 Jbeta primers. Assay used: immunoSEQ multiplex PCR; TCRdb lists only in-frame clones, some missing. This sample carries some 85,000 clones, about 80% of them seen once, and the ten largest clones take more than 1.3%. Deletions cut 1 base from V and 2 bases from J, with 12 bases between. The CDR3 extends over 16 amino acids. In germline, CDR1 is LNHDA, CDR2 SQIVND (reference sequence). The sequence was collected from a male donor in good health and CMV-seronegative. Sequences were obtained from PBMCs. The V call is TRBV19, the J call TRBJ1-5; D is possibly TRBD1 (5 bases). For the CDR3, the DNA is TGTGCCAGTAGTATAGGACAGCATCGAGGCAATCAGCCCCAGCATTTT. Residues: CASSIGQHRGNQPQHF. Drawing the rest from reference TRBV19 and TRBJ1-5, the complete variable domain is DGGITQSPKYLFRKEGQNVTLSCEQNLNHDAMYWYRQDPGQGLRLIYYSQIVNDFQKGDIAEGYSVSREKKESFPLTVTSAQKNPTAFYLCASSIGQHRGNQPQHFGDGTRLSIL.